A selection of T cell receptor beta chains follows, all from one sample in a study of cytomegalovirus exposure and HLA in healthy donors. Profiled with immunoSEQ multiplex PCR; TCRdb holds only in-frame clones, not every one. The data show 70,000 to 95,000 clones, under 80% seen once. The material sequenced was PBMCs. Receptors originate from a young man in good health and CMV-seropositive. Both conserved end residues are part of each CDR3. D genes are given only for firm matches. Size tells how often a clone was seen (once, few, many) or the class of an expanded clone, and some rows leave it out.

size,D,V,J,CDR3,DNA
.,TRBD1,TRBV5-1,TRBJ2-7,CASSSRQGDGSYEQYF,TGCGCCAGCAGCTCCAGACAGGGGGACGGCTCCTACGAGCAGTACTTC
.,.,TRBV27,TRBJ2-1,CASRNTSLYWVNEQFF,TGTGCCAGCAGGAACACTAGCTTGTATTGGGTCAATGAGCAGTTCTTC
few,.,TRBV6-5,TRBJ1-1,CASSYKASGTEAFF,TGTGCCAGCAGTTACAAAGCGTCGGGGACTGAAGCTTTCTTT
.,TRBD1,TRBV6-1,TRBJ1-2,CASRGQGDGYTF,TGTGCCAGCAGAGGACAGGGGGATGGCTACACCTTC
.,.,TRBV6-6,TRBJ2-3,CASRQISTDTQYF,TGTGCCAGCAGACAGATAAGCACAGATACGCAGTATTTT
few,TRBD1,TRBV28,TRBJ1-4,CASRTGGHEKLFF,TGTGCCAGCAGGACAGGGGGCCATGAAAAACTGTTTTTT
.,.,TRBV9,TRBJ1-2,CASSVDGYSGYGYTF,TGTGCCAGCAGCGTAGACGGATACTCGGGGTATGGCTACACCTTC
.,TRBD1,TRBV14,TRBJ1-4,CASSQGGQGEKLFF,TGTGCCAGCAGCCAAGGAGGACAGGGCGAAAAACTGTTTTTT
.,TRBD2,TRBV15,TRBJ2-5,CATSTGTVSGGETQYF,TGTGCCACCAGCACGGGGACGGTTAGCGGGGGGGAGACCCAGTACTTC
.,.,TRBV6-5,TRBJ1-2,CASSYGGNGYTF,TGTGCCAGCAGTTACGGGGGGAATGGCTACACCTTC
.,TRBD1,TRBV19,TRBJ2-1,CASTGQGSSYNEQLF,TGTGCCAGTACCGGACAGGGGAGCTCCTACAATGAGCAGCTCTTC
few,.,TRBV19,TRBJ1-6,CASSSRGSNSPLHF,TGTGCCAGTAGTAGTCGGGGGAGTAATTCACCCCTCCACTTT
.,TRBD1,TRBV7-2,TRBJ1-2,CASSLVTGGRVGYTF,TGTGCCAGCAGCTTAGTGACAGGGGGCCGTGTTGGCTACACCTTC
.,.,TRBV11-2,TRBJ2-7,CASSLDRDSTYF,TGTGCCAGCAGCTTAGATCGAGACTCCACGTACTTC
.,.,TRBV21-1,TRBJ1-1,CASSKLPVTKAFF,TGTGCCAGCAGCAAACTACCCGTGACAAAAGCTTTCTTT
many,TRBD1,TRBV4-3,TRBJ1-6,CASSHTRDRGSPLHF,TGCGCCAGCAGCCACACCCGGGACAGGGGTTCACCCCTCCACTTT
.,TRBD2,TRBV19,TRBJ2-7,CASRAGGSSYEQYF,TGTGCCAGTAGAGCGGGGGGGTCTTCCTACGAGCAGTACTTC
.,TRBD1,TRBV15,TRBJ2-3,CATSPDRGTDTQYF,TGTGCCACCAGCCCAGACAGGGGCACAGATACGCAGTATTTT
.,.,TRBV15,TRBJ2-3,CATSRGADESTDTQYF,TGTGCCACCAGCAGAGGGGCCGACGAAAGCACAGATACGCAGTATTTT
.,TRBD2,TRBV7-9,TRBJ2-5,CASRQTAGGGETQYF,TGTGCCAGCAGGCAGACGGCGGGGGGTGGGGAGACCCAGTACTTC
once,.,TRBV4-1,TRBJ1-3,CASSQQGNTGNTIYF,TGCGCCAGCAGCCAACAGGGGAACACTGGAAACACCATATATTTT
.,TRBD1,TRBV5-1,TRBJ2-5,CAGSSGGDRGSETQYF,TGCGCCGGCAGCTCCGGGGGGGACAGGGGGTCGGAGACCCAGTACTTC
.,TRBD2,TRBV29-1,TRBJ2-1,CSVEGRRGGRTEQFF,TGCAGCGTTGAAGGTCGGCGGGGGGGCCGCACTGAGCAGTTCTTC
.,TRBD1,TRBV4-1,TRBJ2-3,CASSQVRGLRDTQYF,TGCGCCAGCAGCCAAGTGAGGGGGCTAAGAGATACGCAGTATTTT
few,TRBD1,TRBV5-1,TRBJ2-1,CASSLERDRVGNEQFF,TGCGCCAGCAGCTTGGAACGGGACAGGGTGGGCAATGAGCAGTTCTTC
.,TRBD1,TRBV19,TRBJ1-5,CASSKDRAGNQPQHF,TGTGCCAGTAGCAAGGACAGGGCGGGTAATCAGCCCCAGCATTTT
.,TRBD1,TRBV9,TRBJ1-6,CASSVGAGGRSYNSPLHF,TGTGCCAGCAGCGTGGGAGCAGGGGGGAGGTCCTATAATTCACCCCTCCACTTT
once,.,TRBV19,TRBJ2-2,CASSNPGAGAPNTGELFF,TGTGCCAGTAGCAACCCTGGGGCGGGGGCCCCGAACACCGGGGAGCTGTTTTTT
.,.,TRBV10-2,TRBJ1-6,CATRREGSSPLHF,TGCGCCACCAGGAGGGAGGGTAGTTCACCCCTCCACTTT
.,.,TRBV11-3,TRBJ2-3,CASSLGGGADTQYF,TGTGCCAGCAGTTTGGGGGGGGGCGCAGATACGCAGTATTTT
.,TRBD2,TRBV5-1,TRBJ2-1,CASGGGGTSYNEQFF,TGCGCCAGCGGGGGCGGGGGGACATCCTACAATGAGCAGTTCTTC
.,.,TRBV11-2,TRBJ1-2,CASSLYRDLVYGYTF,TGTGCCAGCAGCCTATACAGGGATTTAGTCTATGGCTACACCTTC
.,TRBD1,TRBV14,TRBJ2-2,CATQNMKRDRVEDTGELFF,TGTGCCACCCAGAACATGAAAAGGGACAGGGTAGAGGACACCGGGGAGCTGTTTTTT
.,.,TRBV7-3,TRBJ1-6,CASSLGPYNSPLHF,TGTGCCAGCAGCTTGGGCCCCTATAATTCACCCCTCCACTTT
few,TRBD1,TRBV6-1,TRBJ2-7,CASSSTGTGVYEQYF,TGTGCCAGCAGTTCGACCGGGACAGGGGTTTACGAGCAGTACTTC
.,.,TRBV11-2,TRBJ2-7,CASSLAGIAYEQYF,TGTGCCAGCAGCTTAGCCGGGATAGCCTACGAGCAGTACTTC
once,.,TRBV15,TRBJ2-3,CATSRPDTDFTDTQYF,TGTGCCACCAGCAGACCGGACACCGACTTCACAGATACGCAGTATTTT
.,TRBD2,TRBV7-2,TRBJ2-3,CASSFSGGADTQYF,TGTGCCAGCAGCTTTAGCGGGGGGGCCGATACGCAGTATTTT
.,.,TRBV10-2,TRBJ2-3,CASEGVLTDTQYF,TGCGCCAGCGAGGGGGTCCTCACAGATACGCAGTATTTT
.,.,TRBV28,TRBJ1-5,CASSLGLSNQPQHF,TGTGCCAGCAGTCTGGGGCTGAGCAATCAGCCCCAGCATTTT
.,TRBD1,TRBV6-5,TRBJ2-7,CASHKRDRGYEQYF,TGTGCCAGCCACAAACGGGACAGGGGATACGAGCAGTACTTC
.,.,TRBV9,TRBJ1-2,CASSGGSNYGYTF,TGTGCCAGCAGCGGGGGCTCGAACTATGGCTACACCTTC
.,.,TRBV4-1,TRBJ1-6,CASSQDLDWNSPLHF,TGCGCCAGCAGCCAAGATCTGGACTGGAATTCACCCCTCCACTTT
.,TRBD2,TRBV6-1,TRBJ2-2,CVSGGSNTGELFF,TGTGTCTCGGGGGGGTCCAACACCGGGGAGCTGTTTTTT
.,.,TRBV30,TRBJ2-1,CAWSAQVVEQFF,TGTGCCTGGAGTGCACAGGTGGTTGAGCAGTTCTTC
few,.,TRBV5-1,TRBJ1-1,CASSWSRGGITEAFF,TGCGCCAGCAGCTGGAGTCGTGGGGGGATAACTGAAGCTTTCTTT
few,.,TRBV7-3,TRBJ1-1,CASSSRGTEAFF,TGTGCCAGCAGTTCACGGGGTACTGAAGCTTTCTTT
.,.,TRBV27,TRBJ2-2,CATSPGLMSFFANTGELFF,TGTGCCACCAGCCCGGGACTGATGTCTTTTTTCGCGAACACCGGGGAGCTGTTTTTT
.,.,TRBV5-6,TRBJ1-4,CASSFNSLGTNEKLFF,TGTGCCAGCAGCTTCAACTCCCTTGGAACTAATGAAAAACTGTTTTTT
.,.,TRBV6-5,TRBJ1-6,CASTVYSYNSPLHF,TGTGCCAGCACGGTGTACTCCTATAATTCACCCCTCCACTTT
.,.,TRBV5-5,TRBJ1-3,CASSFQTGTGNTIYF,TGTGCCAGCAGCTTCCAAACAGGGACTGGAAACACCATATATTTT
.,.,TRBV5-1,TRBJ1-1,CASSWGPGENTEAFF,TGCGCCAGCAGCTGGGGCCCAGGGGAGAACACTGAAGCTTTCTTT
.,.,TRBV19,TRBJ1-2,CASSRPGDNYGYTF,TGTGCCAGTAGTCGGCCAGGGGATAATTATGGCTACACCTTC
.,TRBD1,TRBV5-4,TRBJ2-1,CASSLAGQGPVDYNEQFF,TGTGCCAGCAGCTTGGCCGGACAGGGACCGGTAGACTACAATGAGCAGTTCTTC